This T cell receptor (beta chain) was obtained from a study of neurological immune-mediated disorders. The study, taken as a whole, reports: When the repertoires were sorted by phylogenetic grouping, those of 18 of 34 multiple sclerosis patients ended up in one related-CDR3 cluster, a possible signature. No clinical or MRI feature was associated with the multiple sclerosis repertoire cluster.

This CDR3 comprises 13 residues. Germline assignment: CDR1 SGHRS and CDR2 YFSETQ. The V and J ends lost 1 base and 2 bases respectively, with 5 bases between them. TCRdb ran MiXCR on the 5' RACE reads and lists one entry per CDR3 protein. The profile covers about 55,000 distinct CDR3 sequences, with 4% appearing a single time and approximately 1.8% taken by the ten largest. In its sample, this clonotype was seen many times. Antigen unknown. Sequences were obtained from CD4+ T cells from blood. This sequence originates from a woman in her thirties or forties with multiple sclerosis. The chain links TRBV5-1 to TRBJ2-3, with no clear D. The CDR3 DNA is TGCGCCAGCAGCTTGAGGTACACAGATACGCAGTATTTT. Its translation: CASSLRYTDTQYF. The full variable domain, rest sourced from reference TRBV5-1 and TRBJ2-3, is KAGVTQTPRYLIKTRGQQVTLSCSPISGHRSVSWYQQTPGQGLQFLFEYFSETQRNKGNFPGRFSGRQFSNSRSEMNVSTLELGDSALYLCASSLRYTDTQYFGPGTRLTVL.